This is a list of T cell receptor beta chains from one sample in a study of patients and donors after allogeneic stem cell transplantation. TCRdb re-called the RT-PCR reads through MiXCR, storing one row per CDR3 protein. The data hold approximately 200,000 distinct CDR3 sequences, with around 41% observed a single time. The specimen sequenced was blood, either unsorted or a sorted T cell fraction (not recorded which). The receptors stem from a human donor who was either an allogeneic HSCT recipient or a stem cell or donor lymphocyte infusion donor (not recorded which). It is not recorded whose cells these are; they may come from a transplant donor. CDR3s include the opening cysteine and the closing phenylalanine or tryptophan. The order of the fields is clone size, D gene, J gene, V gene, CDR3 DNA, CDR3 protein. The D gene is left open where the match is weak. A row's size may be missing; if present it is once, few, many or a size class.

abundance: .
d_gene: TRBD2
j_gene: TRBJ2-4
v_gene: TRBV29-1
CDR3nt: TGCAGCGGAGGGGAGGGAGCCAAAAACATTCAGTACTTC
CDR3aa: CSGGEGAKNIQYF

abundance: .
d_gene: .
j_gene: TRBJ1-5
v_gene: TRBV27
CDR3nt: TGTGCCAGCAGTTTGCAGGGCCTCAATCAGCCCCAGCATTTT
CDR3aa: CASSLQGLNQPQHF

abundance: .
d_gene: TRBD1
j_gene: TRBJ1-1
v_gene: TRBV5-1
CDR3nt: TGCGCCAGCAGCTTGGCCCCCCGGGACAGGTACACTGAAGCTTTCTTT
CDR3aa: CASSLAPRDRYTEAFF

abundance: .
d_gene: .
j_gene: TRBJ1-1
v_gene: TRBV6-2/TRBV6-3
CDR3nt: TGTGCCAGCAGTTACTCCGGGACATGGTTCAACACTGAAGCTTTCTTT
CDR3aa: CASSYSGTWFNTEAFF

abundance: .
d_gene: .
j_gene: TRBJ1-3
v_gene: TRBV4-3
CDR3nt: TGCGCCAGCAGCCAGGGTCGCGCCTCTGGAAACACCATATATTTT
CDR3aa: CASSQGRASGNTIYF

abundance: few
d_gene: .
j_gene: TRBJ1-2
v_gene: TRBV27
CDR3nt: TGTGCCAGCCGAGTTTCAGGGAAAGCTAACTATGGCTACACCTTC
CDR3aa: CASRVSGKANYGYTF

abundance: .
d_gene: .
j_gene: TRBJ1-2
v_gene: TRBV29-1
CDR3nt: TGCAGCGTTTGGCATCGGGAAGTGTATGGCTACACCTTC
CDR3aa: CSVWHREVYGYTF

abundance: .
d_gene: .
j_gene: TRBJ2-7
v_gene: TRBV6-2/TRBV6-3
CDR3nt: TGTGCCAGCAGTCCCGCCGGGAGAGGTCTCGAGCAGTACTTC
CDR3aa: CASSPAGRGLEQYF

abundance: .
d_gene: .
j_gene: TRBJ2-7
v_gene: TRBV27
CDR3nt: TGTGCCAGCAGTTACGGCGGGAAGGGCTCCTACGAGCAGTACTTC
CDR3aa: CASSYGGKGSYEQYF

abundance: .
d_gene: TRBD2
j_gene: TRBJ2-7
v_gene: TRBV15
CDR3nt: TGTGCCACCAGCGAAAGAGCGGGAGCCTACTACGAGCAGTACTTC
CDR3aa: CATSERAGAYYEQYF

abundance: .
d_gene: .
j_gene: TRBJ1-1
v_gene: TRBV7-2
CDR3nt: TGTGCCAGCAGCATAGAAACAGGGTTTAGGAACACTGAAGCTTTCTTT
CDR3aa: CASSIETGFRNTEAFF

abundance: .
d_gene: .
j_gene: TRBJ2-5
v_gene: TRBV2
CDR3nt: TGTGCCAGCGTGGGACAAAGAGAGACCCAGTACTTC
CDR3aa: CASVGQRETQYF

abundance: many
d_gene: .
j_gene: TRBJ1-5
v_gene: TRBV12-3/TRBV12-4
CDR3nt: TGTGCCAGCAGCCTGGCTGACTATAGCAATCAGCCCCAGCATTTT
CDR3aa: CASSLADYSNQPQHF

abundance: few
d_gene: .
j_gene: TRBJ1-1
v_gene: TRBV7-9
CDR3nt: TGTGCCAGCAGGACCCTAAGGGTACCCGCGAACACTGAAGCTTTCTTT
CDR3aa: CASRTLRVPANTEAFF

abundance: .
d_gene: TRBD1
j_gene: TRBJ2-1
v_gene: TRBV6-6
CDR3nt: TGTGCCAGCAGTGGAGGGACAGGGCCCCGAGACAATGAGCAGTTCTTC
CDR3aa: CASSGGTGPRDNEQFF

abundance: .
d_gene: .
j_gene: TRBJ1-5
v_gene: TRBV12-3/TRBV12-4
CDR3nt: TGTGCCAGCAGTTTAAATGGGCAGCCCCAGCATTTT
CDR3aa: CASSLNGQPQHF

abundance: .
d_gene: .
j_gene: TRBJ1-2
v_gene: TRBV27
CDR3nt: TGTGCCAGCAGTTTAGAGCTAGGTCCCAAGGGCGGCTACACCTTC
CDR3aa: CASSLELGPKGGYTF

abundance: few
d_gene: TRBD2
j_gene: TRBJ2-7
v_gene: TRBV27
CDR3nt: TGTGCCAGCAGTTCGGGACTAACTACCTACGAGCAGTACTTC
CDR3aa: CASSSGLTTYEQYF

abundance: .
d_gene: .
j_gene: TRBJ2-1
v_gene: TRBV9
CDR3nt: TGTGCCAGCAGCGGGAGCGGGTTGGATGAGCAGTTCTTC
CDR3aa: CASSGSGLDEQFF

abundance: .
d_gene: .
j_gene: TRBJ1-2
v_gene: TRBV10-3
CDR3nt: TGTGCCACCACATCGTCAGGAGCTAACTATGGCTACACCTTC
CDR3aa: CATTSSGANYGYTF

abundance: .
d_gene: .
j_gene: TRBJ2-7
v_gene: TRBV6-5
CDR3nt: TGTGCCAGCAGTTACGGGGGAGTCAACGAGCAGTACTTC
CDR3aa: CASSYGGVNEQYF

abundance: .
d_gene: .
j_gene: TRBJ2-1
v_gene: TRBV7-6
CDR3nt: TGTGCCAGCAGCTTGCGAATGAACGGTGAGCAGTTCTTC
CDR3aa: CASSLRMNGEQFF

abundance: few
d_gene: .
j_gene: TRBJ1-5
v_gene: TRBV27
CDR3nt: TGTGCCAGCAGTTTATCGGCAGGGGATCAGCCCCAGCATTTT
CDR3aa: CASSLSAGDQPQHF

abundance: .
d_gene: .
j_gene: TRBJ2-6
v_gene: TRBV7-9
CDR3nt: TGTGCCAGCAGCATTCAAGAGGGTACTGGGGCCAACGTCCTGACTTTC
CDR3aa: CASSIQEGTGANVLTF

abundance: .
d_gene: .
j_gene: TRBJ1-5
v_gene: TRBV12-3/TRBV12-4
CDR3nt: TGTGCCAGCAGTTTAGGGGGGGGTAGACGACAGCCCCAGCATTTT
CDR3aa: CASSLGGGRRQPQHF

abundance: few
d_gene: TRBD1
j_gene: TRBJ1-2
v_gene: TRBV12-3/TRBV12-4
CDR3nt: TGTGCCAGCAGTTTAGCGCCACAGGGGAACTATGGCTACACCTTC
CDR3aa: CASSLAPQGNYGYTF

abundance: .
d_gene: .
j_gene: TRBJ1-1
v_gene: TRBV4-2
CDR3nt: TGTGCCAGCAGCTCCCCCTTAGGGGGCACTGAAGCTTTCTTT
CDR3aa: CASSSPLGGTEAFF

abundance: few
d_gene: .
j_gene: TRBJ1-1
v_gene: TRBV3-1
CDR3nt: TGTGCCAGCAGCCCACAACGGGGGAACTCGAAGTCTTTCTTT
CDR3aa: CASSPQRGNSKSFF

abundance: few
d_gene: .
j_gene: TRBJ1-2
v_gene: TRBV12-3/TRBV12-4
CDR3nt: TGTGCCAGCATTCCGGACGGGACGACGGGGGGCTACACCTTC
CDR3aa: CASIPDGTTGGYTF